This record concerns one T cell receptor (beta chain) sequence. Its antigen is not yet known. No base quality information exists; no much larger clone differs at one position. The CDR3 regions of human TCRbeta chains were subjected to immunosequencing. The original methods were these. Repertoire TCRs were checked for matches against a reference library of SARS-CoV-2-specific TCRs that had been generated using the MIRA antigen-specificity platform. Breadth was defined as the fraction of unique TCRs that were SARS-CoV-2-associated. Depth was defined as the fraction of total T cells that were SARS-CoV-2-associated. Each spike-specific TCR was assigned to its reactive spike region and to a CD4 or CD8 class using the MIRA data. Log10-transformed breadth and depth values were compared by one-way ANOVA with Sidak's multiple comparisons tests. The immuneACCESS repertoire file appears here via TCRdb, limited to in-frame rearrangements. These files lack a portion of the clones; in checked studies, under half of the deficit traces to unresolved V genes, and the cause of the others is not known. V, J and clone size were drawn from that table, and D and trimming were deduced from the DNA. The sample records around 80,000 clones, roughly nine tenths of which are singletons. The ten largest clones capture 5.2% of the sample.

For CDR1 and CDR2, the germline V gene lists MDHEN and SYDVKM. From the cysteine through the phenylalanine, the CDR3 covers 14 amino acids. Kept here is only the CDR3 DNA, which spans 42 bases and is read in frame from base 1. Trimmed from V: 3 bases; trimmed from J: 1 base; junction bases lacking a gene match: 1. The sample comes from a study of T cell responses to AZD1222 COVID-19 vaccine (dated by TCRdb to the early 2020s). About the investigation overall: AZD1222 recipients given second doses at about 4 weeks or at about 12 weeks were pooled, since spike-specific TCR depth and breadth were not found to differ between the two schedules. A total of under 250 trial participants underwent TCR sequencing, of whom approximately 200 had received two doses of AZD1222 and around 25 had received two doses of the MenACWY control vaccine. Trial participants were enrolled by age into subgroups of 18-55, 56-69 and 70-plus years, and about 150, 27 and 61 TCR-sequenced participants, respectively, were included in these subgroups. Paper-wide results and their limitations: Conclusions about previously exposed vaccinees were limited because only a handful of AZD1222 recipients were SARS-CoV-2 seropositive at baseline. CD4 TCRs associated with the vaccine covered the entire spike protein, and the dominant responses were in regions 160-218 and 743-854. After two AZD1222 doses, both the breadth and the depth of spike-specific TCRs were significantly higher than at day 0 and than in MenACWY recipients. In the small 56-69-year group, the increase in depth fell short of significance, most likely because of low power. Because no samples from the day 14 peak response were available, repertoires could be characterized only after the peak T cell response. Most participants were white British and females outnumbered males, and the authors suggested that clonal diversity may have been underestimated. Nearly half of unique spike-specific TCRs reportedly recognized epitopes outside regions mutated in the B.1.351 and B.1.1.7 variants.

The time point label of this sample denotes: baseline before first vaccination. Vaccinee samples came from UK trials COV001 and COV002, including a single-blind randomized controlled phase 2/3 trial of AZD1222 (ChAdOx1 nCoV-19) in healthy adults. For TCRbeta chain sequencing, PBMC samples from trial participants were taken at day 0 and at day 28 after the second dose. Here the sequenced sample was peripheral blood, taken on day 0 of AZD1222 vaccination. The receptor's source is an adult in good health. The chain was built from TRBV28 and TRBJ2-7, with 9 bases aligning to TRBD2. The sequence in DNA is TGTGCCAGCAGTTTGGCGGGGGGGTCCTACGAGCAGTACTTC. It codes for CASSLAGGSYEQYF.